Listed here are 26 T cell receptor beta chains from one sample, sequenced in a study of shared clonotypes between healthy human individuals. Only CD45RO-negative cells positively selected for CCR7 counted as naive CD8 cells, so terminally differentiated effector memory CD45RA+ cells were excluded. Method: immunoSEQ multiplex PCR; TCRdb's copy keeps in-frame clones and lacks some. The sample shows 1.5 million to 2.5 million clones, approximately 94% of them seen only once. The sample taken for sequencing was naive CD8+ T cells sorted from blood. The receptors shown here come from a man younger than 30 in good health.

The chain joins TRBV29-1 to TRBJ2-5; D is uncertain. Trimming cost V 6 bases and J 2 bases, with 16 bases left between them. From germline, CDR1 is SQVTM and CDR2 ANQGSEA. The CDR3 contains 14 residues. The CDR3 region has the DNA TGCAGCGTGGAGAGTGGCACAGAGCAAGAGACCCAGTACTTC. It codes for CSVESGTEQETQYF.

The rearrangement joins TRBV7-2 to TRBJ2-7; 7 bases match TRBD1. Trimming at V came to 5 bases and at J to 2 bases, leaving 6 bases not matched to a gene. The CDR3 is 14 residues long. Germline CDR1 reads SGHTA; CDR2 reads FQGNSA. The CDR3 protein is CASSRTGVTYEQYF. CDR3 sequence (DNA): TGTGCCAGCAGCCGTACAGGGGTTACCTACGAGCAGTACTTC.

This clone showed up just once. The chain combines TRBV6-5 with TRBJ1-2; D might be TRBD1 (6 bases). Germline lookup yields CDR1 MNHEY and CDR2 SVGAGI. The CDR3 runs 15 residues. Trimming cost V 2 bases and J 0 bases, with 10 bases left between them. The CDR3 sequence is CASSYLDSTNYGYTF. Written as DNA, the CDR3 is TGTGCCAGCAGTTACCTGGACAGTACTAACTATGGCTACACCTTC.

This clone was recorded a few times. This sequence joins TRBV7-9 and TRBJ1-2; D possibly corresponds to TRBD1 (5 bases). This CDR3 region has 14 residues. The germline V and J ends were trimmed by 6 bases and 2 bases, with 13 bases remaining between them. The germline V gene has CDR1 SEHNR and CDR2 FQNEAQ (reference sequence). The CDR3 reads CASSSLTDNYGYTF. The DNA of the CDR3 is TGTGCCAGCAGTTCTCTGACAGACAACTATGGCTACACCTTC.

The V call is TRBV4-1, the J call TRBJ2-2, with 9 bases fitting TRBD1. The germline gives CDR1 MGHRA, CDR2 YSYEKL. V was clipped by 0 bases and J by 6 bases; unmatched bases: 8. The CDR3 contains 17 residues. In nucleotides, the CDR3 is TGCGCCAGCAGCCAAGAATGGGGACAGGGTGGGTCCGGGGAGCTGTTTTTT. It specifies CASSQEWGQGGSGELFF.

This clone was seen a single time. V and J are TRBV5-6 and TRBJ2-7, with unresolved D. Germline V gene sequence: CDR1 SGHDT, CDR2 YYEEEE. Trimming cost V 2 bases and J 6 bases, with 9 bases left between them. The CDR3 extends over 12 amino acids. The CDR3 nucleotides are TGTGCCAGCAGCTTCTGGGATAGCGAGCAGTACTTC. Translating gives CASSFWDSEQYF.

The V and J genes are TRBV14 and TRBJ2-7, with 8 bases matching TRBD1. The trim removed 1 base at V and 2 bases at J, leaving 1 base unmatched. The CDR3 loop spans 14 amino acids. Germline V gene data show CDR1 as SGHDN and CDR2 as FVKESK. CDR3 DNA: TGTGCCAGCAGCCAAGGGGACAGGACCTACGAGCAGTACTTC. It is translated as CASSQGDRTYEQYF.

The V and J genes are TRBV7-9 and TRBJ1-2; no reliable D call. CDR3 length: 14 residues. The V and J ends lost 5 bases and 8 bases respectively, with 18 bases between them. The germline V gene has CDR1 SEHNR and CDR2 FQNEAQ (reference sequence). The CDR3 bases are TGTGCCAGCAGCATAGAGGGCAGTCGGGAGGGCTACACCTTC. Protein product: CASSIEGSREGYTF.

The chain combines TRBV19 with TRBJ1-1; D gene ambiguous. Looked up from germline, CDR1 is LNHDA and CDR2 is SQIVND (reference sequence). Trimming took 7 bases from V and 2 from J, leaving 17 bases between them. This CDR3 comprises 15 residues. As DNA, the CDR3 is TGTGCCAGTATGGAGGGCGTCCTTATTAACACTGAAGCTTTCTTT. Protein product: CASMEGVLINTEAFF.

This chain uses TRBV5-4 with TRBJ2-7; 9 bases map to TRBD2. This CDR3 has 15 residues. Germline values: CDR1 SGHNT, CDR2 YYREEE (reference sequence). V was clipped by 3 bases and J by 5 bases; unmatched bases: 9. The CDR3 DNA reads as TGTGCCAGCAGCTACTTAGCGGGGGCCACCGACGAGCAGTACTTC. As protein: CASSYLAGATDEQYF.

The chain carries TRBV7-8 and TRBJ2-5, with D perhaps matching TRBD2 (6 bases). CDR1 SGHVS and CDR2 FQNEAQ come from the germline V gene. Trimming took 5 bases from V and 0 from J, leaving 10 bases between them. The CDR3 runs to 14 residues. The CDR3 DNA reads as TGTGCCAGCAGCCTTACGGGGGACCAAGAGACCCAGTACTTC. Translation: CASSLTGDQETQYF.

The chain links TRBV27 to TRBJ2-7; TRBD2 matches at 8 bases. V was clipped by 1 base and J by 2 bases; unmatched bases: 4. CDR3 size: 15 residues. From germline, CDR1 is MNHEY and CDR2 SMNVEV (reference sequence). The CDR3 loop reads CASSLLRGAPYEQYF. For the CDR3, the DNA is TGTGCCAGCAGTTTATTGCGGGGGGCCCCCTACGAGCAGTACTTC.

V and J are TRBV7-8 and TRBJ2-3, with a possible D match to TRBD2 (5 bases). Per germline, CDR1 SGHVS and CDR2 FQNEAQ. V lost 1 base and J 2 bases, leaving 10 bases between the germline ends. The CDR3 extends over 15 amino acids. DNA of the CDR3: TGTGCCAGCAGCTTAGGTGCGGGTTTCACAGATACGCAGTATTTT. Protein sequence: CASSLGAGFTDTQYF.

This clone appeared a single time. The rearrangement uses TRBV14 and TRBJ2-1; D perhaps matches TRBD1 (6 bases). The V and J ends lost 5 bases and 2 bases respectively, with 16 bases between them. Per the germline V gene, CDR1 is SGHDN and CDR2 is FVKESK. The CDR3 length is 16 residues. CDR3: CASSLRGRGAYNEQFF. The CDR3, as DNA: TGTGCCAGCAGCTTAAGGGGCAGGGGCGCCTACAATGAGCAGTTCTTC.

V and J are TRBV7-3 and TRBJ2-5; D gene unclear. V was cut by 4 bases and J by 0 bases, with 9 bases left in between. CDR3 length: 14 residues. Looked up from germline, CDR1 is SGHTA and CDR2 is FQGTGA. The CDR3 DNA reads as TGTGCCAGCAGCTCCGACGGGTACCAAGAGACCCAGTACTTC. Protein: CASSSDGYQETQYF. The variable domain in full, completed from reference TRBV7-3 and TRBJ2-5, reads GAGVSQTPSNKVTEKGKYVELRCDPISGHTALYWYRQSLGQGPEFLIYFQGTGAADDSGLPNDRFFAVRPEGSVSTLKIQRTERGDSAVYLCASSSDGYQETQYFGPGTRLLVL.

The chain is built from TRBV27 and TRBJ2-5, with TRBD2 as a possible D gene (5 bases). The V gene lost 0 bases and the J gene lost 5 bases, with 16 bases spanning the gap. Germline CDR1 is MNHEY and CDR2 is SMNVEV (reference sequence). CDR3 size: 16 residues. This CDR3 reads CASSLSTLTSGETQYF. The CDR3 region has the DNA TGTGCCAGCAGTTTATCCACCCTAACTAGTGGGGAGACCCAGTACTTC.

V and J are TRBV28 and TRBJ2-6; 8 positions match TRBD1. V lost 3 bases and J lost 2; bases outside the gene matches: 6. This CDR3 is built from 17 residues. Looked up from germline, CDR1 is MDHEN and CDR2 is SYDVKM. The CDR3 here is CASSLPNRGAGANVLTF. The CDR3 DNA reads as TGTGCCAGCAGTTTGCCCAACAGGGGGGCTGGGGCCAACGTCCTGACTTTC.

CDR3 amino acids: CASSQDETGASYEQYF. The CDR3, as DNA: TGCGCCAGCAGCCAAGATGAAACGGGGGCTTCCTACGAGCAGTACTTC. The rearrangement links TRBV4-3 to TRBJ2-7; D tentatively reads TRBD1 or TRBD2 (6 bases each). CDR1 and CDR2 from the germline V gene are LGHNA and YSLEER. V lost 0 bases and J lost 1, with 13 bases in between. The CDR3 loop spans 16 amino acids.

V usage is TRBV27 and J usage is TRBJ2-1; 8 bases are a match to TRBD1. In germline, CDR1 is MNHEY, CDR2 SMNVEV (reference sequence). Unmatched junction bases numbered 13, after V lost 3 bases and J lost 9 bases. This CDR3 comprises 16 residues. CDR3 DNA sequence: TGTGCCAGCAGTTTGCACGACAGGGGAAGGGGCGGTGAGCAGTTCTTC. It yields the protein CASSLHDRGRGGEQFF.

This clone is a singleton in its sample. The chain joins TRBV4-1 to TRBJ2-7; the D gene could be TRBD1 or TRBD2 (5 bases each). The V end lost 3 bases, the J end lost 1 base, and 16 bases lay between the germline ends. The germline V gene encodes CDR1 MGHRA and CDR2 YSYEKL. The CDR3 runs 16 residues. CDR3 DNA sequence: TGCGCCAGCAGCCATATTATCCGGGACGGGTCCTACGAGCAGTACTTC. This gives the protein CASSHIIRDGSYEQYF.

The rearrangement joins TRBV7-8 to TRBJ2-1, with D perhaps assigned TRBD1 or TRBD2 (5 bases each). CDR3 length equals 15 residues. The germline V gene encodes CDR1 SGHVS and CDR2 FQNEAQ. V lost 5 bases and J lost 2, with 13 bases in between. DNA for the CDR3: TGTGCCAGCAGCCGGGACCAATCCACCTACAATGAGCAGTTCTTC. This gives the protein CASSRDQSTYNEQFF.

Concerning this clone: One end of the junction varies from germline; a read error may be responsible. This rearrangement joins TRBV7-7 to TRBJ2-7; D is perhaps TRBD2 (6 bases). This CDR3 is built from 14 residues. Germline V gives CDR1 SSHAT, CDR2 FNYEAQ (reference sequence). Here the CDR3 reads CASSSQVGGYEQYF. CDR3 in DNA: TGTGCTAGCAGCTCACAAGTGGGAGGCTACGAGCAGTACTTC.

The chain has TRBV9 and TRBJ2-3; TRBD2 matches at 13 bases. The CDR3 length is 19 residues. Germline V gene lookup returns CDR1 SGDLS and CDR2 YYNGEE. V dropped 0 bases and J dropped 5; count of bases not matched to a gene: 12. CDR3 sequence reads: CASSVDFSGLAGAKDTQYF. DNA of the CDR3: TGTGCCAGCAGCGTAGATTTTTCCGGACTAGCGGGAGCAAAAGATACGCAGTATTTT.

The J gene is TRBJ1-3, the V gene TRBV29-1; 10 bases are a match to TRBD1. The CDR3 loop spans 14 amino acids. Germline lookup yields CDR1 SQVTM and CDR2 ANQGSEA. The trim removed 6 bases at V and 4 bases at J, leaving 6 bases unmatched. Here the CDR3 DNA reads TGCAGCGTAGCCGGGACAGGGGTCGGAAACACCATATATTTT. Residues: CSVAGTGVGNTIYF.

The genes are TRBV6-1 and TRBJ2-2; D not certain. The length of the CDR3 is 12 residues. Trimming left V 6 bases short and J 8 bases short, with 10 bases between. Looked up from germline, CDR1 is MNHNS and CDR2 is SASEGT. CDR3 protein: CASSWGTGELFF. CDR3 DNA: TGTGCCAGCAGCTGGGGAACTGGGGAGCTGTTTTTT.

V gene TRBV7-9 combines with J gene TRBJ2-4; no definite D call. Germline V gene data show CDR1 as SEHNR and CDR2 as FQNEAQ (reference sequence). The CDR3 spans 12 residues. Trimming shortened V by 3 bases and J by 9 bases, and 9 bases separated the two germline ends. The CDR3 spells CASSFGDSIQYF. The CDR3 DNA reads TGTGCCAGCAGCTTTGGGGATTCCATTCAGTACTTC.